A single sample gave rise to the 20 T cell receptor beta chains below, sequenced in a study of blood T cells in healthy people across ages. Together with a sample-barcoded 5' primer, a J-beta primer mix was included in a second PCR lasting about 7 to 11 cycles. TCRdb recomputed calls from the 5' RACE reads with MiXCR, one row per CDR3 protein. The sample carries 800,000 or so distinct CDR3 sequences, about 25% recorded once. These data were likewise used in another study, on T cells of mothers and their children.

The specimen was blood. The receptors come from a boy younger than 18 in good health.

This clonotype was counted only a few times. The chain employs TRBV6-1 and TRBJ1-1; D not certain. Trimming took 6 bases from V and 6 from J, leaving 11 bases between them. Germline V gene sequence: CDR1 MNHNS, CDR2 SASEGT. The CDR3 spans 12 residues. The CDR3 DNA reads TGTGCCAGCAGCGAGTTCCGGGCTGAAGCTTTCTTT. Amino acids: CASSEFRAEAFF.

The V gene is TRBV9, the J gene TRBJ1-4; no definite D call. CDR1 and CDR2 (germline): SGDLS, YYNGEE. The CDR3 is made up of 15 amino acids. Trimming removed 2 bases at V and 7 bases at J, with 15 bases between. The CDR3: CASSVQRGDGEKLFF. The CDR3 region has the DNA TGTGCCAGCAGCGTCCAGCGGGGTGACGGTGAAAAACTGTTTTTT. Looking up the rest from reference TRBV9 and TRBJ1-4 gives the full variable domain: DSGVTQTPKHLITATGQRVTLRCSPRSGDLSVYWYQQSLDQGLQFLIQYYNGEERAKGNILERFSAQQFPDLHSELNLSSLELGDSALYFCASSVQRGDGEKLFFGSGTQLSVL.

This clonotype was seen once. This chain connects TRBV7-2 to TRBJ2-5, with TRBD2 as a possible D gene (6 bases). Germline values: CDR1 SGHTA, CDR2 FQGNSA. The ends were cut back, 0 bases at V and 2 bases at J, with 10 bases in the middle. The CDR3 has 15 residues. CDR3 bases: TGTGCCAGCAGCTTAGCCGGGGAGGCGCAAGAGACCCAGTACTTC. Translating it yields CASSLAGEAQETQYF.

This clonotype was detected a few times. The chain has TRBV14 and TRBJ2-3; 8 bases are a match to TRBD2. V shed 1 base, J shed 2 bases, and the junction held 5 bases outside the gene matches. Germline V gene sequence: CDR1 SGHDN, CDR2 FVKESK. The CDR3 has 16 amino acids. CDR3 amino acids: CASSQAQRGITDTQYF. For the CDR3, the DNA is TGTGCCAGCAGCCAAGCACAGCGGGGGATCACAGATACGCAGTATTTT.

The V gene is TRBV28, the J gene TRBJ2-6, with a weak D call TRBD2 (5 bases). The V and J ends lost 4 bases and 0 bases respectively, with 19 bases between them. The CDR3 contains 19 residues. Per the germline V gene, CDR1 is MDHEN and CDR2 is SYDVKM. CDR3 sequence: CASSSRTLEISSGANVLTF. For the CDR3, the DNA is TGTGCCAGCAGTTCGCGGACTCTGGAAATAAGCTCTGGGGCCAACGTCCTGACTTTC.

V gene TRBV20-1 combines with J gene TRBJ2-1, with D possibly being TRBD2 (5 bases). CDR3 size: 13 residues. Germline CDR1 reads DFQATT; CDR2 reads SNEGSKA (reference sequence). The CDR3 DNA reads TGCAGCGCCAGGACCTCCGAGGGCAATGAGCAGTTCTTC. This encodes CSARTSEGNEQFF.

This clonotype was counted a few times. The CDR3 spells CASTRTGTYNEQFF. For the CDR3, the DNA is TGTGCCAGCACCAGGACAGGCACCTACAATGAGCAGTTCTTC. The genes are TRBV12-3 or TRBV12-4 and TRBJ2-1; TRBD1 matches 7 bases. Trimming at V came to 7 bases and at J to 2 bases, leaving 5 bases not matched to a gene. This CDR3 comprises 14 residues.

Remarks on this clonotype: One junction end does not reproduce the germline sequence, and a read error may be involved. The genes are TRBV10-3 and TRBJ1-2; unclear D gene. Germline CDR1 ENHRY, CDR2 SYGVKD. The CDR3 is 13 residues long. The CDR3 loop is CVISEKLGYGYTF. In DNA, the CDR3 is TGTGTCATCAGTGAGAAGTTGGGGTATGGCTACACCTTC.

In its sample, this clonotype was seen a few times. The genes are TRBV9 and TRBJ2-7; the D gene is possibly TRBD1 (6 bases). The CDR3 is made up of 12 amino acids. V was cut by 2 bases and J by 6 bases, with 9 bases left in between. Germline CDR1 is SGDLS and CDR2 is YYNGEE. The CDR3 nucleotides read TGTGCCAGCAGCGTGGGGGCCGGCGAGCAGTACTTC. It translates to CASSVGAGEQYF.

Of note for this clonotype: One end of the junction is discordant with germline, which a read error may explain. This chain's CDR3 is CSASGGLAVSETQYF. The CDR3 DNA is TGCAGCGCTAGCGGCGGACTAGCTGTGTCAGAGACCCAGTACTTC. The J gene is TRBJ2-5, the V gene TRBV20-1, with 8 bases identical to TRBD2. CDR3 length equals 15 residues. The V gene's germline CDR1 is DFQATT and CDR2 SNEGSKA (reference sequence).

The chain couples TRBV6-1 to TRBJ2-5; 11 bases line up with TRBD2. Trimming took 2 bases from V and 5 from J; bases not matched to a gene: 7. Per the germline V gene, CDR1 is MNHNS and CDR2 is SASEGT. The CDR3 runs 16 residues. CDR3 sequence (DNA): TGTGCCAGCAGTGAATCCCCTAGCGGGGGGCAGGAGACCCAGTACTTC. Its protein product is CASSESPSGGQETQYF.

This clonotype was counted a few times. This chain uses TRBV7-6 with TRBJ2-7, with TRBD2 matching 9 bases. Germline V gene lookup returns CDR1 SGHVS and CDR2 FNYEAQ. CDR3 length: 14 amino acids. J gave up 0 bases and V 7 bases, and 4 bases lay outside the gene matches. The chain's CDR3 is CASMPSGASYEQYF. The DNA for the CDR3 is TGTGCCAGCATGCCTAGCGGGGCCTCCTACGAGCAGTACTTC.

The chain joins TRBV7-9 to TRBJ2-6; D tentatively fits TRBD1 or TRBD2 (5 bases each). The V gene lost 1 base and the J gene lost 4 bases, with 20 bases spanning the gap. The CDR3 consists of 19 residues. CDR1 and CDR2 from the germline V gene are SEHNR and FQNEAQ (reference sequence). The CDR3 nucleotides are TGTGCCAGCAGCTTAGTTGTGGGACCTGTTGTTCGGGGGGCCAACGTCCTGACTTTC. Translating it yields CASSLVVGPVVRGANVLTF.

This clonotype has just a few counts. The chain joins TRBV28 to TRBJ2-3; TRBD1 is a possible D gene (6 bases). Germline V lookup: CDR1 MDHEN, CDR2 SYDVKM. The CDR3 consists of 18 residues. V lost 3 bases, J lost 1 base, and 20 bases lay in between. CDR3 sequence reads: CASSFPPAQGRGTDTQYF. The CDR3 DNA sequence: TGTGCCAGCAGTTTCCCGCCGGCACAGGGAAGAGGCACAGATACGCAGTATTTT. Looking up the rest from reference TRBV28 and TRBJ2-3 gives the full variable domain: DVKVTQSSRYLVKRTGEKVFLECVQDMDHENMFWYRQDPGLGLRLIYFSYDVKMKEKGDIPEGYSVSREKKERFSLILESASTNQTSMYLCASSFPPAQGRGTDTQYFGPGTRLTVL.

The V call is TRBV20-1, the J call TRBJ2-2, with D unclear. CDR3 length: 12 amino acids. Trimming removed 5 bases from V and 3 bases from J, with 7 bases in between. CDR1 is DFQATT, CDR2 SNEGSKA, per germline (reference sequence). The chain's CDR3 is CSAGLDTGELFF. The CDR3 DNA reads TGCAGTGCTGGCCTTGACACCGGGGAGCTGTTTTTT.

This clonotype has just a few counts. The chain has TRBV11-2 and TRBJ2-7; D is perhaps TRBD1 (5 bases). CDR1 is SGHAT and CDR2 is FQNNGV in the germline V gene. V was trimmed by 6 bases and J by 0 bases, leaving 12 bases between them. The CDR3 covers 14 residues. The CDR3 spells CASRMTEYSYEQYF. CDR3 bases: TGTGCCAGCAGGATGACAGAGTACTCCTACGAGCAGTACTTC. The full variable domain, rest sourced from reference TRBV11-2 and TRBJ2-7, is EAGVAQSPRYKIIEKRQSVAFWCNPISGHATLYWYQQILGQGPKLLIQFQNNGVVDDSQLPKDRFSAERLKGVDSTLKIQPAKLEDSAVYLCASRMTEYSYEQYFGPGTRLTVT.

The V and J genes are TRBV29-1 and TRBJ2-3; D remains unclear. V dropped 6 bases and J dropped 1 base, with 8 bases sitting between them. Germline CDR1 is SQVTM and CDR2 is ANQGSEA. The CDR3 covers 12 residues. The CDR3 nucleotides read TGCAGCGTCGCCGCCCGCACAGATACGCAGTATTTT. Its translation: CSVAARTDTQYF.

This clonotype was seen repeatedly, ten times or more. V usage is TRBV29-1 and J usage is TRBJ2-7, with D possibly TRBD1 on 5 matching bases. This CDR3 is 11 amino acids long. The germline CDR1 and CDR2 sequences are SQVTM and ANQGSEA. V was pared by 4 bases and J by 5 bases, with 9 bases between. The DNA for the CDR3 is TGCAGCGTTGCGGCAGGGAACGAGCAGTACTTC. This sequence encodes CSVAAGNEQYF.

As for this clonotype: Without the conserved terminal phenylalanine or tryptophan, this CDR3 likely stems from a read error. The chain employs TRBV20-1 and TRBJ2-6, with a possible D match to TRBD2 (6 bases). Per germline, CDR1 DFQATT and CDR2 SNEGSKA (reference sequence). Deletions cut 5 bases from V and 0 bases from J, with 23 bases between. The CDR3 loop spans 19 amino acids. CDR3 amino acids: CSALRGGKRIFSGANVLTL. Here the CDR3 DNA reads TGCAGTGCTCTACGGGGCGGGAAGCGAATCTTCTCTGGGGCCAACGTCCTGACTCTC.

The V gene is TRBV2, the J gene TRBJ2-7; 7 bases agree with TRBD1. The CDR3 sequence is 14 residues long. Trimming took 6 bases from V and 2 from J; bases not matched to a gene: 7. Germline loops: CDR1 SNHLY, CDR2 FYNNEI. The CDR3 here is CASRTGIVPYEQYF. The CDR3 DNA reads TGTGCCAGCAGGACAGGGATCGTCCCCTACGAGCAGTACTTC.